This T cell receptor beta chain derives from a study of vaccination and CD4 T cells after COVID-19. Treatment denoted: roughly 11-day PBMC culture with coronavirus spike peptide pools or control peptides (ViraFEST assay). The CDR3 extends over 13 amino acids. Germline lookup yields CDR1 MNHNS and CDR2 SASEGT. An Oncomine TCR Beta short-read assay was used to sequence the DNA from cultured CD4+ T cells. TCRdb independently ran MiXCR on the PCR reads; one entry per CDR3 protein. The sample carries about 3,500 distinct CDR3 sequences, 40% to 50% recorded once. This clonotype occurred a few times. Its antigen is currently unknown. A junction end diverges from the germline sequence, so it may reflect a read error.

Sample: CD4+ T cells from blood, cultured in vitro. This receptor was taken from a human donor who had recovered from COVID-19. This rearrangement joins TRBV6-1 to TRBJ1-1; 8 nucleotides agree with TRBD1. For the CDR3, the DNA is TGTGCCAGCAGCGAAGACAGGGGTCCTGAAGCTTTCTTT. It yields the protein CASSEDRGPEAFF.